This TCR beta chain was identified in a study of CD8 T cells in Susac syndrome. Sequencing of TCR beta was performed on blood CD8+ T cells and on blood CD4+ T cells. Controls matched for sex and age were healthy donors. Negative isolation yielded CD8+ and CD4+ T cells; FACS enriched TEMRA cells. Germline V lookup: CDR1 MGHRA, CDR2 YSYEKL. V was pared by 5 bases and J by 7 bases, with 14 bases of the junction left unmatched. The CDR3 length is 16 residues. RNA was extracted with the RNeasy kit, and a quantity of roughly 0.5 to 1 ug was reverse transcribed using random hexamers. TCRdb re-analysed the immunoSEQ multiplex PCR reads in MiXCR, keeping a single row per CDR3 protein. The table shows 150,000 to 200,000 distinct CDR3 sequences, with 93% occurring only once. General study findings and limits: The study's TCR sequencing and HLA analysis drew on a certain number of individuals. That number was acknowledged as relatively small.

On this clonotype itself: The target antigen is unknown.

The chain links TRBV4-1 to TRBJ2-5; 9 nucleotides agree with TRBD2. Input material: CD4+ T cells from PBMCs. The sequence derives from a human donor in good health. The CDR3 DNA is TGCGCCAGCAGCTCGATGAATCTAGCGGGAACCGGGACCCAGTACTTC. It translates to CASSSMNLAGTGTQYF.